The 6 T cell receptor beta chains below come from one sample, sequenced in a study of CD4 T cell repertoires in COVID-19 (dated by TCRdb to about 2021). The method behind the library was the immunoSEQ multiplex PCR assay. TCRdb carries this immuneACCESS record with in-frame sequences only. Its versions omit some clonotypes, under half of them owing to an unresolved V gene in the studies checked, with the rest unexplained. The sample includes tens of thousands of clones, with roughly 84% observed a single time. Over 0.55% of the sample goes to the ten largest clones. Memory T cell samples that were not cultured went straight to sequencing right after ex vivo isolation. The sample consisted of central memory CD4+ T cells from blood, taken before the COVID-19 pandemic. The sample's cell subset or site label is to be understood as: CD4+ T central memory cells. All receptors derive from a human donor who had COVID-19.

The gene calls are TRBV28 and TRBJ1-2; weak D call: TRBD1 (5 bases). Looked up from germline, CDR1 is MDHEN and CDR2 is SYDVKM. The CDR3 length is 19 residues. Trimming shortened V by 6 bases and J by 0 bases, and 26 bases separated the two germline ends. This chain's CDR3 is CASSPPGVIDTPANYGYTF. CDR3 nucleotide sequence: TGTGCCAGCAGCCCCCCGGGGGTTATCGACACCCCGGCTAACTATGGCTACACCTTC.

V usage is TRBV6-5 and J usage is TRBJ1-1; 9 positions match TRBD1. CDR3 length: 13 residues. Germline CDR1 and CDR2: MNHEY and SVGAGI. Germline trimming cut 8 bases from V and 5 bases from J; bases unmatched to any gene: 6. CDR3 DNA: TGTGCCAGCCGGGCGACAGGGGGGACTGAAGCTTTCTTT. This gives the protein CASRATGGTEAFF.

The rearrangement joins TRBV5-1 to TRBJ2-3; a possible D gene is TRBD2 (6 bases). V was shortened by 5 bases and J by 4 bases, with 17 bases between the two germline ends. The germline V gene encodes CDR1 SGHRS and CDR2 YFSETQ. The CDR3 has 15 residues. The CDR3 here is CASRPGLGGADTQYF. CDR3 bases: TGCGCCAGCAGACCCGGACTTGGAGGGGCAGATACGCAGTATTTT.

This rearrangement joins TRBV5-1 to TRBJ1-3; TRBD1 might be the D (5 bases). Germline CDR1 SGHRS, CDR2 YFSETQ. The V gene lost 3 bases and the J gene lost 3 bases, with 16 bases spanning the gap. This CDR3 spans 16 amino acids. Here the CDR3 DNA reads TGCGCCAGCAGCTACACCTTGGGGGGTCATGGAAACACCATATATTTT. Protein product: CASSYTLGGHGNTIYF.

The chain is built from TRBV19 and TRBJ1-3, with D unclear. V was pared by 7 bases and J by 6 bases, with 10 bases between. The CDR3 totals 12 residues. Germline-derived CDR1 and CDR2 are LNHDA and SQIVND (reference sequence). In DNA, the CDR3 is TGTGCCAGTAAAGAGGCGGAAAACACCATATATTTT. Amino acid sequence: CASKEAENTIYF.

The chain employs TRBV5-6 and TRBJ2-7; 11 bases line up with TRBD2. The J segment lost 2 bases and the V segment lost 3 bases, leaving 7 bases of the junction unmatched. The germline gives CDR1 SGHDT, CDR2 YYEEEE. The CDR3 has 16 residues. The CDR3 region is CASSWGLAGGPYEQYF. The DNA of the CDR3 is TGTGCCAGCAGCTGGGGGCTAGCGGGGGGCCCCTACGAGCAGTACTTC.